This section outlines one T cell receptor beta chain sequence together with its context. This specimen comes from a study of shared T cell receptors in the human thymus. Assay used: immunoSEQ multiplex PCR; TCRdb lists only in-frame clones, some missing. Of some 760,000 clones in the sample, around 85% were seen once. After removal of 2 bases from V and 7 bases from J, the junction contained 8 bases not matched to a gene. Germline lookup yields CDR1 SGHTA and CDR2 FQGNSA. This CDR3 spans 16 amino acids. These data also formed part of another study, on human thymus T cells.

This rearrangement joins TRBV7-2 to TRBJ1-6; 7 nucleotides align to TRBD1. This sequence was found in a girl under two years old with a congenital heart defect. Sequencing was performed on thymocytes. The CDR3: CASSLQGVSVNSPLHF. CDR3 sequence (DNA): TGTGCCAGCAGCTTACAGGGGGTCTCGGTAAATTCACCCCTCCACTTT. The full variable domain, with the rest looked up from reference TRBV7-2 and TRBJ1-6, is GAGVSQSPSNKVTEKGKDVELRCDPISGHTALYWYRQSLGQGLEFLIYFQGNSAPDKSGLPSDRFSAERTGGSVSTLTIQRTQQEDSAVYLCASSLQGVSVNSPLHFGNGTRLTVT.